Presented here are 28 T cell receptor beta chains from one specimen sequenced in a study of T cell changes during pregnancy in multiple sclerosis. The repertoire was sequenced with immunoSEQ multiplex PCR; TCRdb's copy has only in-frame clones and lacks some. The repertoire holds roughly 87,000 clones, with about 93% as singletons. The source material was peripheral blood, sampled in the third trimester of pregnancy. The receptors originated from a female donor in good health, enrolled as a control in a pregnancy study.

The chain couples TRBV28 to TRBJ2-3; no firm D call. The V gene lost 5 bases and the J gene lost 0 bases, with 6 bases spanning the gap. Germline V gene data show CDR1 as MDHEN and CDR2 as SYDVKM. CDR3 size: 13 residues. The CDR3 is CASSLRSTDTQYF. The CDR3 region has the DNA TGTGCCAGCAGTCTAAGAAGCACAGATACGCAGTATTTT.

The chain has TRBV7-9 and TRBJ1-4; no firm D call. Looked up from germline, CDR1 is SEHNR and CDR2 is FQNEAQ (reference sequence). Between the trimmed V and J ends, which lost 5 bases and 2 bases, there was a span of 15 bases. CDR3 length equals 16 residues. CDR3 DNA: TGTGCCAGCAGCGTTCGGCGGGGAGGCACTAATGAAAAACTGTTTTTT. It codes for CASSVRRGGTNEKLFF.

This clone was counted once. This chain connects TRBV5-6 to TRBJ1-4, with D possibly matching TRBD1 (6 bases). CDR1 and CDR2 (germline): SGHDT, YYEEEE. The germline V and J ends were trimmed by 3 bases and 7 bases, with 13 bases remaining between them. The CDR3 has 14 residues. The CDR3 reads CASSYLEDSEKLFF. DNA for the CDR3: TGTGCCAGCAGCTACTTGGAGGACAGTGAAAAACTGTTTTTT.

The gene calls are TRBV27 and TRBJ1-2; tentatively, D is TRBD1 (5 bases). The germline V and J ends were trimmed by 3 bases and 5 bases, with 19 bases remaining between them. Germline V lookup: CDR1 MNHEY, CDR2 SMNVEV (reference sequence). The CDR3 is 16 amino acids. The CDR3 DNA reads TGTGCCAGCAGTTTCGGAGGGGATCCGAAGTGGTATGGCTACACCTTC. Protein: CASSFGGDPKWYGYTF.

This chain uses TRBV29-1 with TRBJ2-1; TRBD2 might be the D (6 bases). The germline CDR1 and CDR2 sequences are SQVTM and ANQGSEA. The V end was cut by 4 bases, the J end by 15 bases, with 16 bases between. This CDR3 spans 11 amino acids. The CDR3 DNA reads TGCAGCGTTGGATTGGGAGGTCTTGGGTTCTTC. It codes for CSVGLGGLGFF.

The chain joins TRBV18 to TRBJ1-5; D gene unclear. This CDR3 has 15 residues. Per germline, CDR1 KGHSH and CDR2 LQKENI. Trimming left V 2 bases short and J 2 bases short, with 10 bases between. This CDR3 reads CASSPDLQGNQPQHF. The CDR3 nucleotides are TGTGCCAGCTCACCAGACCTGCAGGGCAATCAGCCCCAGCATTTT.

This chain uses TRBV28 with TRBJ1-3, with D maybe TRBD1 (6 bases). Between the trimmed V and J ends, which lost 7 bases and 0 bases, there was a span of 16 bases. This CDR3 comprises 16 residues. CDR1 is MDHEN, CDR2 SYDVKM, per germline. DNA for the CDR3: TGTGCCAGCAACATAGACAGGCAGAGCTCTGGAAACACCATATATTTT. Its protein is CASNIDRQSSGNTIYF.

The chain has TRBV28 and TRBJ2-3; possible D gene TRBD1, 6 bases. Deletions cut 6 bases from V and 4 bases from J, with 11 bases between. The germline gives CDR1 MDHEN, CDR2 SYDVKM. This CDR3 is built from 13 residues. CDR3 in amino acids: CASSLRQADTQYF. The DNA of the CDR3 is TGTGCCAGCAGCCTCCGACAGGCAGATACGCAGTATTTT.

This rearrangement joins TRBV28 to TRBJ1-2; D unclear. Trimming left V 2 bases short and J 1 base short, with 11 bases between. CDR1 MDHEN and CDR2 SYDVKM come from the germline V gene. This CDR3 has 15 residues. CDR3 bases: TGTGCCAGCAGTTTACCCGCCCCGGGTAACTATGGCTACACCTTC. Translating it yields CASSLPAPGNYGYTF.

The chain couples TRBV5-1 to TRBJ1-1; possibly TRBD1 for D (5 bases). The V end lost 0 bases, the J end lost 4 bases, and 13 bases lay between the germline ends. This CDR3 spans 15 amino acids. Germline V gene lookup returns CDR1 SGHRS and CDR2 YFSETQ. CDR3: CASSLAGEERTEAFF. The CDR3 DNA is TGCGCCAGCAGCTTGGCGGGGGAAGAACGCACTGAAGCTTTCTTT. Together with reference TRBV5-1 and TRBJ1-1, the CDR3 gives the full variable domain: KAGVTQTPRYLIKTRGQQVTLSCSPISGHRSVSWYQQTPGQGLQFLFEYFSETQRNKGNFPGRFSGRQFSNSRSEMNVSTLELGDSALYLCASSLAGEERTEAFFGQGTRLTVV.

V usage is TRBV7-9 and J usage is TRBJ2-1; possibly TRBD2 for D (7 bases). The germline gives CDR1 SEHNR, CDR2 FQNEAQ (reference sequence). V lost 5 bases to trimming and J lost 9 bases, with 11 bases between them. The CDR3 has 12 residues. This CDR3 is CASSGLGGEQFF. The CDR3 DNA follows: TGTGCCAGCAGCGGACTAGGGGGTGAGCAGTTCTTC.

The chain links TRBV28 to TRBJ2-7; 11 bases are a match to TRBD2. The junction had 10 bases not matched to a gene; V was cut back by 7 bases and J by 2 bases. Germline V gene sequence: CDR1 MDHEN, CDR2 SYDVKM. The CDR3 extends over 16 amino acids. CDR3 nucleotides: TGTGCCAGCACCAGGGGGGGGACTAGCGGTCCCTACGAGCAGTACTTC. Its protein is CASTRGGTSGPYEQYF.

The V and J genes are TRBV6-5 and TRBJ2-7; possible D gene TRBD1, 5 bases. The CDR3 runs to 13 residues. V was clipped by 1 base and J by 6 bases, with 10 bases between them. Germline CDR1 MNHEY, CDR2 SVGAGI. The CDR3 loop is CASSYLQGSEQYF. CDR3 sequence (DNA): TGTGCCAGCAGTTACTTGCAGGGTAGCGAGCAGTACTTC.

This clone is a singleton in its sample. The genes are TRBV6-5 and TRBJ2-5, with 7 bases aligning to TRBD1. The CDR3 totals 14 residues. Per the germline V gene, CDR1 is MNHEY and CDR2 is SVGAGI. V shed 4 bases, J shed 1 base, and the junction held 3 bases outside the gene matches. The CDR3 reads CASSSWDSQETQYF. CDR3 coding DNA: TGTGCCAGCAGTTCTTGGGACAGCCAAGAGACCCAGTACTTC.

The rearrangement uses TRBV28 and TRBJ2-2; TRBD1 agrees at 11 bases. The CDR3 spans 15 residues. The junction had 4 bases not matched to a gene; V was cut back by 6 bases and J by 4 bases. Per germline, CDR1 MDHEN and CDR2 SYDVKM. The CDR3 reads CASSPGTGGTGELFF. The CDR3 bases are TGTGCCAGCAGCCCTGGGACAGGGGGCACCGGGGAGCTGTTTTTT.

The chain employs TRBV5-1 and TRBJ2-2; 10 bases align to TRBD2. V shed 0 bases and J 8 bases; nucleotides not matched to a gene: 10. Germline lookup yields CDR1 SGHRS and CDR2 YFSETQ. This CDR3 contains 17 residues. CDR3 in amino acids: CASSLGSSGSPGGELFF. Here the CDR3 DNA reads TGCGCCAGCAGCTTGGGCTCTAGCGGGAGTCCGGGGGGGGAGCTGTTTTTT. The entire variable domain, with the rest obtained from reference TRBV5-1 and TRBJ2-2, is as follows: KAGVTQTPRYLIKTRGQQVTLSCSPISGHRSVSWYQQTPGQGLQFLFEYFSETQRNKGNFPGRFSGRQFSNSRSEMNVSTLELGDSALYLCASSLGSSGSPGGELFFGEGSRLTVL.

V gene TRBV11-3 combines with J gene TRBJ2-7, with TRBD1 as a possible D gene (6 bases). The V gene's germline CDR1 is SGHNT and CDR2 YENEEA. V dropped 5 bases and J dropped 0 bases, with 8 bases sitting between them. The CDR3 length is 13 residues. This CDR3 reads CASSPQGSYEQYF. The CDR3 region has the DNA TGTGCCAGCAGCCCACAGGGCTCCTACGAGCAGTACTTC.

The rearrangement links TRBV5-4 to TRBJ2-2, with TRBD2 matching over 9 bases. This CDR3 region has 15 residues. V shed 4 bases and J 3 bases; nucleotides not matched to a gene: 4. The germline V gene encodes CDR1 SGHNT and CDR2 YYREEE (reference sequence). CDR3 in amino acids: CASSRTSEYTGELFF. In nucleotides, the CDR3 is TGTGCCAGCAGCCGGACTAGCGAATACACCGGGGAGCTGTTTTTT.

This rearrangement joins TRBV7-6 to TRBJ2-2; D is undetermined. Trimming cost V 5 bases and J 0 bases, with 7 bases left between them. The CDR3 covers 14 residues. Germline loops: CDR1 SGHVS, CDR2 FNYEAQ. CDR3 loop: CASSVTSNTGELFF. CDR3 DNA: TGTGCCAGCAGCGTCACTTCGAACACCGGGGAGCTGTTTTTT.

The CDR3 DNA sequence: TGCGCCAGCAGCTACGGGACAGGGGGCCACACCGGGGAGCTGTTTTTT. As protein: CASSYGTGGHTGELFF. The chain is built from TRBV5-1 and TRBJ2-2, with TRBD1 identical over 12 bases. From germline, CDR1 is SGHRS and CDR2 YFSETQ. With 3 bases clipped from V and 3 bases from J, the junction kept 3 bases outside the gene matches. CDR3 length: 16 residues.

V usage is TRBV12-5 and J usage is TRBJ2-1, with 9 bases that match TRBD1. In germline, CDR1 is LGHNT, CDR2 FRNRAP. The CDR3 runs 16 residues. With 0 bases clipped from V and 8 bases from J, the junction kept 8 bases outside the gene matches. CDR3 coding DNA: TGTGCTAGTGGTTTGGTACTCGGACAGGGGATCGATGAGCAGTTCTTC. Its protein product is CASGLVLGQGIDEQFF.

The J gene is TRBJ2-6, the V gene TRBV7-9, with TRBD1 matching 12 bases. This CDR3 comprises 17 residues. Trimming cost V 4 bases and J 2 bases; bases outside gene matches: 3. Germline V gene sequence: CDR1 SEHNR, CDR2 FQNEAQ (reference sequence). Here the CDR3 DNA reads TGTGCCAGCAGCTCCGGGACAGGGGGCACTGGGGCCAACGTCCTGACTTTC. This codes for CASSSGTGGTGANVLTF.

This chain joins TRBV28 and TRBJ1-1; D is possibly TRBD1 (5 bases). CDR1 is MDHEN and CDR2 is SYDVKM in the germline V gene. Trimming removed 3 bases from V and 0 bases from J, with 5 bases in between. The CDR3 covers 13 residues. The CDR3 sequence: CASSLTVNTEAFF. The CDR3 nucleotides are TGTGCCAGCAGTTTGACAGTGAACACTGAAGCTTTCTTT.

This clone appeared once. V gene TRBV19 combines with J gene TRBJ2-3; 8 bases are a match to TRBD2. Losses at the gene ends were 5 bases for V and 6 bases for J; bases not matched to a gene: 7. The germline CDR1 and CDR2 sequences are LNHDA and SQIVND (reference sequence). This CDR3 has 14 residues. The CDR3 loop is CASSRRLAIDTQYF. Written as DNA, the CDR3 is TGTGCCAGTAGTCGCAGACTAGCGATTGATACGCAGTATTTT.

This chain connects TRBV7-8 to TRBJ1-3; TRBD1 matches at 8 bases. The CDR3 runs to 15 residues. Germline V gene sequence: CDR1 SGHVS, CDR2 FQNEAQ. The trim removed 5 bases at V and 2 bases at J, leaving 5 bases unmatched. In DNA, the CDR3 is TGTGCCAGCAGCCCCGGGACAGGTCCTGGAAACACCATATATTTT. Translating gives CASSPGTGPGNTIYF.

V usage is TRBV27 and J usage is TRBJ2-3; D might be TRBD2 (6 bases). This CDR3 is 15 amino acids long. Germline V gives CDR1 MNHEY, CDR2 SMNVEV (reference sequence). Trimming left V 2 bases short and J 1 base short, with 10 bases between. CDR3: CASSLPGVGTDTQYF. As DNA, the CDR3 is TGTGCCAGCAGTTTACCGGGAGTGGGCACAGATACGCAGTATTTT.

The chain employs TRBV5-1 and TRBJ2-3; 10 bases are a match to TRBD2. The CDR3 contains 15 residues. Germline values: CDR1 SGHRS, CDR2 YFSETQ. J lost 6 bases, V lost 1 base, and 5 bases had no gene match. The CDR3 spells CASSLLAGDADTQYF. The CDR3 region has the DNA TGCGCCAGCAGCTTGCTAGCGGGAGACGCGGATACGCAGTATTTT.

This clone appeared a single time. In DNA form, the CDR3 reads TGCGCCAGCAGCCAAGCGACTACGACAATTGAGCAGTTCTTC. Translation: CASSQATTTIEQFF. The chain carries TRBV4-1 and TRBJ2-1; D may be TRBD2 (5 bases). The germline V gene encodes CDR1 MGHRA and CDR2 YSYEKL. With 1 base removed from V and 9 bases from J, the gap between germline ends came to 13 bases. This CDR3 is built from 14 residues.